Listed here are 8 T cell receptor beta chains from one sample, sequenced in a study of blood T cell repertoires in COVID-19. Sequencing was performed with immunoSEQ multiplex PCR; in TCRdb, only in-frame clones are kept and a portion is missing. This table has about 140,000 clones, 85% appearing once. Sequenced: peripheral blood. The origin of the receptors is a man aged 45-65 years with acute or convalescent COVID-19.

This clone was observed many times. V gene TRBV6-5 combines with J gene TRBJ1-5, with TRBD1 identical over 8 bases. V was pared by 6 bases and J by 3 bases, with 7 bases of the junction left unmatched. The germline V gene has CDR1 MNHEY and CDR2 SVGAGI. The CDR3 runs 15 residues. The CDR3 region is CASRRTGRFNQPQHF. The CDR3 region has the DNA TGTGCCAGCAGACGGACAGGGAGGTTCAATCAGCCCCAGCATTTT.

V gene TRBV6-5 combines with J gene TRBJ2-4; TRBD2 agrees at 10 bases. V dropped 4 bases and J dropped 7; count of bases not matched to a gene: 4. Germline CDR1 and CDR2: MNHEY and SVGAGI. The CDR3 covers 14 residues. DNA of the CDR3: TGTGCCAGCAGTTCCAGCGGGAGGGGGAACATTCAGTACTTC. It encodes CASSSSGRGNIQYF.

The J gene is TRBJ1-3, the V gene TRBV6-5, with a weak D call TRBD1 (5 bases). Germline V CDR1 and CDR2: MNHEY, SVGAGI. The V gene lost 6 bases and the J gene lost 0 bases, with 12 bases spanning the gap. This CDR3 comprises 15 residues. This CDR3 is CASSRQLTSGNTIYF. The CDR3 coding sequence is TGTGCCAGCAGCAGACAGCTGACCTCTGGAAACACCATATATTTT.

The rearrangement links TRBV2 to TRBJ2-1, with 8 bases that match TRBD2. Per the germline V gene, CDR1 is SNHLY and CDR2 is FYNNEI. The J segment lost 8 bases and the V segment lost 5 bases, leaving 14 bases of the junction unmatched. The CDR3 covers 16 residues. The chain's CDR3 is CASSTSAGLVYDEQFF. CDR3 sequence (DNA): TGTGCCAGCAGTACCTCTGCGGGACTAGTGTATGATGAGCAGTTCTTC. The full variable domain, in which reference TRBV2 and TRBJ2-1 provide the parts outside the CDR3, is EPEVTQTPSHQVTQMGQEVILRCVPISNHLYFYWYRQILGQKVEFLVSFYNNEISEKSEIFDDQFSVERPDGSNFTLKIRSTKLEDSAMYFCASSTSAGLVYDEQFFGPGTRLTVL.

V and J are TRBV13 and TRBJ1-2; TRBD1 matches at 8 bases. Germline lookup yields CDR1 PRHDT and CDR2 FYEKMQ (reference sequence). The CDR3 has 15 amino acids. The trim removed 0 bases at V and 7 bases at J, leaving 7 bases unmatched. The CDR3 spells CASSLGPDRAGGYTF. In DNA form, the CDR3 reads TGTGCCAGCAGCTTAGGACCGGACAGGGCCGGTGGCTACACCTTC.

The J gene is TRBJ2-7, the V gene TRBV5-5; D remains ambiguous. Per the germline V gene, CDR1 is SGHKS and CDR2 is YYEKEE (reference sequence). V lost 1 base and J lost 1, with 6 bases in between. CDR3 length: 13 residues. The CDR3 region has the DNA TGTGCCAGCAGCTTGCCCTCGTCCTACGAGCAGTACTTC. It is translated as CASSLPSSYEQYF.

CDR3 sequence reads: CASSYPTGGSYNEQFF. The CDR3 region has the DNA TGTGCCAGCAGTTACCCAACAGGGGGCTCCTACAATGAGCAGTTCTTC. The genes are TRBV6-6 and TRBJ2-1; the match to TRBD1 covers 8 bases. The V gene's germline CDR1 is MNHNY and CDR2 SVGAGI (reference sequence). The CDR3 sequence is 16 residues long. The trim removed 2 bases at V and 0 bases at J, leaving 3 bases unmatched.

The chain has TRBV9 and TRBJ1-1; D call uncertain. Trimming pared 3 bases from V and 0 bases from J, leaving 6 bases between. From germline, CDR1 is SGDLS and CDR2 YYNGEE. The CDR3 contains 13 residues. The CDR3 nucleotides are TGTGCCAGCAGCGGAGGGCTGAACACTGAAGCTTTCTTT. It is translated as CASSGGLNTEAFF.